The following is a TCR beta chain sequence with its context. Its antigen remains unknown. Reverse transcribing all isolated RNA meant expressed TCRB transcripts were sequenced. Sequencing used immunoSEQ multiplex PCR; TCRdb keeps in-frame clones, though not all of them. Here the sample spans 550,000 to 850,000 clones, 13% being singletons. This entry comes from a study of beta chain features in type 1 diabetes. Whole-study results and caveats: Short templates might get an advantage during PCR, and this would be equal in patients and controls. Shortening that was moderate but significant affected the TCRB CDR3s of Type 1 diabetes patients in all four CD4+ subsets.

From germline, CDR1 is SGDLS and CDR2 YYNGEE. The CDR3 has 13 amino acids. Trimming cost V 3 bases and J 7 bases, with 11 bases left between them. The origin of this receptor is a man aged 18 to 30 with type 1 diabetes. The chain joins TRBV9 to TRBJ1-3; D is unresolved. Sequenced sample: naive CD4+ T cells from blood. This chain's CDR3 is CASSGTLPNTIYF. CDR3 coding DNA: TGTGCCAGCAGCGGAACCCTACCGAACACCATATATTTT.